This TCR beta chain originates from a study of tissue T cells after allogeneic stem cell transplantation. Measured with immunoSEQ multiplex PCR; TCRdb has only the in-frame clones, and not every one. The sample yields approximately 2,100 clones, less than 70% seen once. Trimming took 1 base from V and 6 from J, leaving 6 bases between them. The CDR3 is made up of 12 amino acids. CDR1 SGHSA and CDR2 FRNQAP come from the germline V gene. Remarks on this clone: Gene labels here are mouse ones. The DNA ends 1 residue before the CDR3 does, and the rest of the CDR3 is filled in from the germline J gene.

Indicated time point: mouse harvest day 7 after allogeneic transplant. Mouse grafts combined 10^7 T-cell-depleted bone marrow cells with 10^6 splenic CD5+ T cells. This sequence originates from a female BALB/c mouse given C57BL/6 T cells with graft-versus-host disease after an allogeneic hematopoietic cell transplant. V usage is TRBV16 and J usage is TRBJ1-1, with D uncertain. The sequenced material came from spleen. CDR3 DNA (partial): TGTGCAAGCAGCTTAGCGACACCAGAAGTCTTC. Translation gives CASSLATPEVF. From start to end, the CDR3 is CASSLATPEVFF. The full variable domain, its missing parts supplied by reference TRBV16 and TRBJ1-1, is NAGVIQTPRHKVTGKGQEATLWCEPISGHSAVFWYRQTIVQGLEFLTYFRNQAPIDDSGMPKERFSAQMPNQSHSTLKIQSTQPQDSAVYLCASSLATPEVFFGKGTRLTVV.